This T cell receptor (beta chain) was captured by sequencing in a study of Ad26.COV2.S vaccination and SARS-CoV-2 variants. Turning to the study itself: It was the COV1001 Ad26.COV2.S trial arm that included the donor. Ad26.COV2.S given intramuscularly, once or twice 56 days apart.

Described treatment: 19 received Ad26.COV2.S at low or high dose, single or two shots; several received placebo; per-sample allocation not given. Samples were taken on day 63 after the first vaccine or placebo injection. This vaccine is an Ad26 vector that expresses the Wuhan-strain SARS-CoV-2 spike. Only in-frame clones appear in the TCRdb table, and some are missing; sequencing was by immunoSEQ multiplex PCR. In the table there are about 680,000 clones, about 89% of which are singletons. There are 13 residues in the CDR3. CDR1 and CDR2 from the germline V gene are SEHNR and FQNEAQ (reference sequence). Between the trimmed V and J ends, which lost 1 base and 7 bases, there was a span of 10 bases.

The V call is TRBV7-9, the J call TRBJ1-2, with D perhaps matching TRBD1 (5 bases). Sample: peripheral blood, taken in a trial of Ad26.COV2.S vaccine versus placebo. The origin of this receptor is a person aged 18-65 years who received the Ad26.COV2.S COVID-19 vaccine or a placebo. CDR3 region: CASSLVGGRGYTF. The CDR3 DNA reads as TGTGCCAGCAGCTTAGTCGGGGGACGTGGCTACACCTTC.